This is a list of T cell receptor beta chains from one sample in a study of T-cell reconstitution after alpha-beta-depleted transplantation in children. MiXCR, run by TCRdb on the PCR reads, gives a single entry per CDR3 protein. The repertoire holds 170,000 or so distinct CDR3 sequences, approximately 6.6% seen once, with roughly 3% in the top ten. The sample consisted of PBMCs from the stem cell graft donor, taken from the stem cell graft. The receptors shown here come from a human donor who donated a stem cell graft to a child with Wiskott-Aldrich syndrome. Both conserved end residues are part of each CDR3. A D gene is named only where the DNA matches it firmly. Clone size is shown for a subset of rows, as once, few, many or a class of expanded clone.

>-|TRBJ2-7|TRBV6-5|many
CASSNSGTVYF
TGTGCCAGCAGTAACTCCGGGACCGTCTACTTC
>-|TRBJ2-3|TRBV12-3/TRBV12-4|many
CASSLWEDTQYF
TGTGCCAGCAGTTTATGGGAAGATACGCAGTATTTT
>-|TRBJ2-1|TRBV5-1|many
CASSLGQAYNEQFF
TGCGCCAGCAGCTTGGGACAGGCCTACAATGAGCAGTTCTTC
>-|TRBJ2-7|TRBV6-1|many
CASSINYRVHEQYF
TGTGCCAGCAGTATAAATTACAGGGTCCACGAGCAGTACTTC
>-|TRBJ1-1|TRBV28|many
CASRDAGVNTEAFF
TGTGCCAGCAGGGACGCGGGGGTTAACACTGAAGCTTTCTTT
>-|TRBJ2-2|TRBV7-9|many
CASSLVDTGELFF
TGTGCCAGCAGCTTAGTAGATACCGGGGAGCTGTTTTTT
>-|TRBJ1-6|TRBV12-3/TRBV12-4|many
CASSLRAAGSLSALHF
TGTGCCAGCAGTTTACGGGCTGCAGGGTCGCTTTCAGCCCTCCACTTT
>TRBD1|TRBJ2-3|TRBV7-8|many
CASSLSVTGGRTDTQYF
TGTGCCAGCAGCTTAAGTGTCACAGGGGGGCGCACAGATACGCAGTATTTT
>TRBD2|TRBJ2-2|TRBV5-1|many
CASSHRTSGVTGELFF
TGCGCCAGCAGCCATCGGACTAGCGGGGTCACCGGGGAGCTGTTTTTT
>-|TRBJ1-5|TRBV4-1|-
CASSQGQQNNQPQHF
TGCGCCAGCAGCCAAGGACAGCAAAATAATCAGCCCCAGCATTTT
>-|TRBJ2-7|TRBV18|-
CASSPKAGALTYEQYF
TGTGCCAGCTCACCAAAGGCGGGGGCGTTGACCTACGAGCAGTACTTC
>TRBD2|TRBJ2-1|TRBV5-1|many
CASSLAGRGTEQFF
TGCGCCAGCAGCTTGGCCGGGAGGGGGACTGAGCAGTTCTTC
>-|TRBJ2-7|TRBV11-2|many
CASSPLGPGAIYEQYF
TGTGCCAGCAGCCCCCTTGGTCCGGGGGCCATCTACGAGCAGTACTTC
>-|TRBJ1-1|TRBV5-1|many
CASSSDRQSLNTEAFF
TGCGCCAGCAGTTCTGACAGGCAAAGCCTGAACACTGAAGCTTTCTTT
>-|TRBJ1-2|TRBV4-1|many
CASSQAEMLSYGYTF
TGCGCCAGCAGCCAAGCAGAGATGTTATCCTATGGCTACACCTTC
>TRBD1|TRBJ1-1|TRBV7-9|many
CASSLNRGHEAFF
TGTGCCAGCAGCTTAAACAGGGGGCACGAAGCTTTCTTT
>TRBD2|TRBJ2-2|TRBV7-3|few
CAIRNWRGLAGGETGELFF
TGTGCCATCAGGAACTGGAGGGGACTAGCGGGAGGAGAGACCGGGGAGCTGTTTTTT
>-|TRBJ1-1|TRBV7-6|few
CASSSTRDMNTEAFF
TGTGCCAGCAGCTCAACCAGGGATATGAACACTGAAGCTTTCTTT
>-|TRBJ1-2|TRBV5-1|-
CASSLGPLLDYGYTF
TGCGCCAGCAGCTTGGGACCCTTGCTAGACTATGGCTACACCTTC
>TRBD2|TRBJ2-1|TRBV7-2|few
CASSLKFQRGSYNEQFF
TGTGCCAGCAGCTTAAAGTTCCAGCGGGGTTCCTACAATGAGCAGTTCTTC
>TRBD1|TRBJ2-5|TRBV12-3/TRBV12-4|many
CASRQTGQETQYF
TGTGCCAGCAGACAGACAGGGCAAGAGACCCAGTACTTC
>-|TRBJ2-5|TRBV7-2|many
CASSFRITARGETQYF
TGTGCCAGCAGTTTTAGGATAACAGCCCGTGGAGAGACCCAGTACTTC
>-|TRBJ1-2|TRBV11-2|few
CASSLNLDLMTGLNYGYTF
TGTGCCAGCAGCTTAAACCTCGACTTGATGACAGGCCTAAACTATGGCTACACCTTC
>-|TRBJ2-5|TRBV12-3/TRBV12-4|many
CASRTSDSRTETQYF
TGTGCCAGCAGAACCTCGGACTCCCGGACGGAGACCCAGTACTTC
>-|TRBJ2-7|TRBV9|many
CASSVVTGEQYF
TGTGCCAGCAGCGTAGTTACGGGGGAGCAGTACTTC
>-|TRBJ2-7|TRBV12-3/TRBV12-4|many
CASNAGQHLSYEQYF
TGTGCCAGCAATGCGGGACAGCACCTTTCCTACGAGCAGTACTTC
>-|TRBJ1-2|TRBV28|many
CASSLWQYGYTF
TGTGCCAGCAGTTTATGGCAATATGGCTACACCTTC
>-|TRBJ2-5|TRBV24-1|many
CATSDSGPQETQYF
TGTGCCACCAGTGATTCGGGACCCCAAGAGACCCAGTACTTC
>-|TRBJ2-7|TRBV12-3/TRBV12-4|many
CASSFQTGVEQYF
TGTGCCAGCAGTTTCCAGACAGGAGTCGAGCAGTACTTC
>-|TRBJ2-1|TRBV7-9|few
CASSRASSGGGEQFF
TGTGCCAGCAGCCGGGCTAGCTCCGGCGGAGGCGAGCAGTTCTTC
>-|TRBJ1-6|TRBV28|many
CASSLSHSPLHF
TGTGCCAGCAGTTTATCTCATTCACCCCTCCACTTT
>-|TRBJ2-4|TRBV29-1|many
CSVGKGNLNIQYF
TGCAGCGTTGGAAAGGGGAACTTGAACATTCAGTACTTC
>-|TRBJ2-1|TRBV29-1|many
CSVVGLVDYNEQFF
TGCAGCGTTGTCGGTCTTGTCGACTACAATGAGCAGTTCTTC
>-|TRBJ1-2|TRBV7-2|many
CASSLGSPSGYTF
TGTGCCAGCAGCCTCGGAAGTCCGAGCGGCTACACCTTC
>TRBD2|TRBJ2-1|TRBV29-1|many
CSVPAGGRWNEQFF
TGCAGCGTTCCAGCGGGGGGGCGGTGGAATGAGCAGTTCTTC
>-|TRBJ2-1|TRBV7-9|many
CASSPPLAGYNEQFF
TGTGCCAGCAGCCCACCTCTCGCGGGGTACAATGAGCAGTTCTTC
>TRBD2|TRBJ2-1|TRBV7-8|many
CASSLVASGVSYNEQFF
TGTGCCAGCAGCTTAGTGGCTAGCGGGGTCTCCTACAATGAGCAGTTCTTC
>TRBD1|TRBJ2-3|TRBV24-1|many
CATSDLLGDRGTDTQYF
TGTGCCACCAGTGATTTGCTTGGGGACAGAGGCACAGATACGCAGTATTTT
>-|TRBJ1-1|TRBV20-1|many
CSLGEDTYTEAFF
TGCAGCTTGGGGGAGGACACGTACACTGAAGCTTTCTTT
>-|TRBJ2-1|TRBV5-1|many
CASSQTYNEQFF
TGCGCCAGCAGTCAGACCTACAATGAGCAGTTCTTC
>TRBD1|TRBJ2-7|TRBV4-3|many
CASSQEWGQGSSEQYF
TGCGCCAGCAGCCAAGAGTGGGGACAGGGAAGTAGCGAGCAGTACTTC